This entry lists 19 T cell receptor beta chains sequenced from one sample in a study of blood T cell repertoires in COVID-19. This table comes from immunoSEQ multiplex PCR, and its TCRdb copy is limited to in-frame clones, with some not included. The sample has 90,000 to 120,000 clones, around four fifths seen once. Input material: peripheral blood. The receptors were gathered from a woman in her sixties or seventies with acute or convalescent COVID-19.

The CDR3, as DNA: TGTGCCAGCAGCCCGTCCGGGACAGGGGTGTACAATTCACCCCTCCACTTT. Its protein is CASSPSGTGVYNSPLHF. This chain uses TRBV11-2 with TRBJ1-6, with 10 bases matching TRBD1. The CDR3 extends over 17 amino acids. CDR1 and CDR2 from the germline V gene are SGHAT and FQNNGV. Trimming cost V 5 bases and J 7 bases; bases outside gene matches: 11.

The rearrangement joins TRBV4-1 to TRBJ2-1; no clear D. Germline CDR1 is MGHRA and CDR2 is YSYEKL. The CDR3 totals 14 residues. The V and J ends lost 0 bases and 2 bases respectively, with 5 bases between them. The CDR3 region has the DNA TGCGCCAGCAGCCAAGAGACAACCTACAATGAGCAGTTCTTC. Its protein product is CASSQETTYNEQFF.

The rearrangement joins TRBV18 to TRBJ2-5; D call uncertain. Trimming stripped 0 bases from V and 5 bases from J, with 7 bases between. This CDR3 comprises 13 residues. Germline CDR1 is KGHSH and CDR2 is LQKENI. The CDR3 reads CASSPPSWETQYF. The DNA for the CDR3 is TGTGCCAGCTCACCACCTAGCTGGGAGACCCAGTACTTC. The entire variable domain, with the rest obtained from reference TRBV18 and TRBJ2-5, is as follows: NAGVMQNPRHLVRRRGQEARLRCSPMKGHSHVYWYRQLPEEGLKFMVYLQKENIIDESGMPKERFSAEFPKEGPSILRIQQVVRGDSAAYFCASSPPSWETQYFGPGTRLLVL.

This clone was recorded only once. V and J are TRBV28 and TRBJ2-2; 13 bases match TRBD2. J gave up 0 bases and V 8 bases, and 9 bases lay outside the gene matches. CDR1 is MDHEN, CDR2 SYDVKM, per germline. The CDR3 sequence is 18 residues long. CDR3 residues: CASSRGLAGESNTGELFF. The CDR3 nucleotides are TGTGCCAGCTCGAGAGGACTAGCGGGGGAGTCGAACACCGGGGAGCTGTTTTTT.

This chain connects TRBV9 to TRBJ2-1, with 8 nucleotides matching TRBD1. V lost 4 bases and J lost 3; bases outside the gene matches: 6. Germline values: CDR1 SGDLS, CDR2 YYNGEE. This CDR3 is built from 15 residues. CDR3 nucleotides: TGTGCCAGCAGCCCCCGGACAGGGCGCTACAATGAGCAGTTCTTC. Encoded protein: CASSPRTGRYNEQFF.

The chain couples TRBV28 to TRBJ1-5; D unclear. Trimming took off 3 bases at V and 8 bases at J, with 5 bases between the two ends. This CDR3 has 11 amino acids. Germline V gene lookup returns CDR1 MDHEN and CDR2 SYDVKM. This CDR3 is CASSFQEPQHF. As DNA, the CDR3 is TGTGCCAGCAGTTTCCAGGAGCCCCAGCATTTT. The full variable domain, rest sourced from reference TRBV28 and TRBJ1-5, is DVKVTQSSRYLVKRTGEKVFLECVQDMDHENMFWYRQDPGLGLRLIYFSYDVKMKEKGDIPEGYSVSREKKERFSLILESASTNQTSMYLCASSFQEPQHFGDGTRLSIL.

The chain uses TRBV6-2 or TRBV6-3 and TRBJ1-5, with 8 nucleotides matching TRBD1. The V gene end was trimmed by 4 bases and the J gene end by 6 bases; junction bases not matched to a gene: 14. Germline V lookup: CDR1 MNHEY, CDR2 SVGEGT. The CDR3 consists of 17 residues. This chain's CDR3 is CASSSSDRGTTTQPQHF. CDR3 coding DNA: TGTGCCAGCAGTTCGTCCGACAGGGGAACAACCACTCAGCCCCAGCATTTT.

The rearrangement joins TRBV6-5 to TRBJ2-5; D is undetermined. CDR1 is MNHEY, CDR2 SVGAGI, per germline. Between the trimmed V and J ends, which lost 6 bases and 4 bases, there was a span of 9 bases. This CDR3 is built from 12 residues. This CDR3 is CASSPSGETQYF. Here the CDR3 DNA reads TGTGCCAGCAGCCCCTCGGGAGAGACCCAGTACTTC.

V gene TRBV28 combines with J gene TRBJ2-2, with D possibly matching TRBD1 (6 bases). The V and J ends lost 6 bases and 7 bases respectively, with 27 bases between them. The CDR3 totals 18 residues. In germline, CDR1 is MDHEN, CDR2 SYDVKM. The CDR3 nucleotides read TGTGCCAGCAGCTATTATTCGGGGAAACAGGGAATCGGCGGGGAGCTGTTTTTT. Protein sequence: CASSYYSGKQGIGGELFF.

The chain employs TRBV7-9 and TRBJ1-2; no definite D call. The CDR3 sequence is 16 residues long. Trimming removed 2 bases at V and 2 bases at J, with 15 bases between. CDR1 and CDR2 (germline): SEHNR, FQNEAQ (reference sequence). The CDR3 region is CASSLFPQTTNYGYTF. The DNA of the CDR3 is TGTGCCAGCAGCTTATTTCCTCAGACAACGAACTATGGCTACACCTTC.

The genes are TRBV2 and TRBJ1-2; D possibly corresponds to TRBD1 (6 bases). The CDR3 is made up of 20 amino acids. The V end lost 0 bases, the J end lost 0 bases, and 23 bases lay between the germline ends. CDR1 and CDR2 from the germline V gene are SNHLY and FYNNEI. CDR3 loop: CASSEAGTRRSTLTNYGYTF. CDR3 bases: TGTGCCAGCAGTGAAGCCGGGACAAGGAGGAGTACTCTTACTAACTATGGCTACACCTTC.

This chain connects TRBV6-2 or TRBV6-3 to TRBJ2-3; tentatively, D is TRBD2 (5 bases). V gave up 5 bases and J gave up 5 bases, with 8 bases separating them. Germline V gives CDR1 MNHEY, CDR2 SVGEGT. The CDR3 has 12 amino acids. The CDR3 DNA follows: TGTGCCAGCAGTCGGGATGGAGATACGCAGTATTTT. It codes for CASSRDGDTQYF.

The rearrangement links TRBV19 to TRBJ1-5; 7 bases fit TRBD1. The CDR3 covers 16 residues. Germline CDR1 is LNHDA and CDR2 is SQIVND (reference sequence). Trimming cost V 5 bases and J 3 bases; bases outside gene matches: 10. CDR3 nucleotides: TGTGCCAGTAGTGGGCACTCAACAGGGGCCAATCAGCCCCAGCATTTT. It codes for CASSGHSTGANQPQHF.

This clone was seen a few times. The chain couples TRBV5-1 to TRBJ1-2, with TRBD1 matching over 8 bases. Germline CDR1 reads SGHRS; CDR2 reads YFSETQ. The CDR3 loop spans 16 amino acids. The junction had 15 bases not matched to a gene; V was cut back by 4 bases and J by 7 bases. In DNA form, the CDR3 reads TGCGCCAGCAGCCTCGAACAGGGGGGCTTACCCTCTGGCTACACCTTC. This encodes CASSLEQGGLPSGYTF.

The rearrangement joins TRBV5-6 to TRBJ2-7, with a possible D match to TRBD2 (5 bases). V was cut by 4 bases and J by 4 bases, with 9 bases left in between. This CDR3 has 12 amino acids. CDR1 and CDR2 (germline): SGHDT, YYEEEE. The chain's CDR3 is CASSLGDYEQYV. DNA of the CDR3: TGTGCCAGCAGCCTCGGGGATTACGAGCAGTACGTC.

The chain combines TRBV30 with TRBJ1-1; a possible D gene is TRBD1 (6 bases). Between the trimmed V and J ends, which lost 1 base and 4 bases, there was a span of 10 bases. CDR3 size: 13 residues. Germline V lookup: CDR1 GTSNPN, CDR2 SVGIG (reference sequence). CDR3 sequence (DNA): TGTGCCTGGAGTGAGGGGGATGCCACTGAAGCTTTCTTT. Translated: CAWSEGDATEAFF.

This chain links TRBV19 with TRBJ2-2; D is ambiguous. Germline assignment: CDR1 LNHDA and CDR2 SQIVND (reference sequence). Trimming took off 6 bases at V and 1 base at J, with 6 bases between the two ends. This CDR3 is 13 amino acids long. The CDR3 region is CASSLENTGELFF. Here the CDR3 DNA reads TGTGCCAGTAGCCTAGAGAACACCGGGGAGCTGTTTTTT.

The chain combines TRBV7-3 with TRBJ1-6, with 8 bases that match TRBD1. Trimming took 2 bases from V and 9 from J; bases not matched to a gene: 6. Germline assignment: CDR1 SGHTA and CDR2 FQGTGA. The CDR3 length is 15 residues. The CDR3 nucleotides are TGTGCCAGCAGCTTACTCTCAGGGGGCATTTCACCCCTCCACTTT. Protein sequence: CASSLLSGGISPLHF.

This clone was found once. The chain joins TRBV29-1 to TRBJ1-1; D remains ambiguous. Germline V CDR1 and CDR2: SQVTM, ANQGSEA. The V end was cut by 2 bases, the J end by 1 base, with 8 bases between. This CDR3 has 13 residues. The CDR3 DNA is TGCAGCGTTGAACCCCAGCGGAACACTGAAGCTTTCTTT. Translating gives CSVEPQRNTEAFF.